This entry is about one T cell receptor (beta chain). Its antigen remains undetermined. No clone much larger than this one lies a single base away; base qualities are absent. V loses 10 bases at its end and J loses 0 bases; junction bases beyond the gene matches: 16. Including the terminal cysteine and phenylalanine, the CDR3 comprises 19 residues. Just the 57-base CDR3 DNA is kept, in frame starting at base 1. As encoded in the germline V gene (reference sequence), CDR1 is LNHDA while CDR2 is SQIVND. The data stem from a study of blood T cell repertoires in COVID-19 (dated by TCRdb to the early 2020s). A note on the overall study: Collaborator samples came from the United States, Italy and Spain and covered acute and convalescent phases of COVID-19. The prospective study material was composed of cDNA or gDNA derived from T cells, B-cell-depleted T cells, or PBMCs. Subjects who had been exposed to COVID-19, were actively infected with it, or had recovered from it provided the deeply sampled blood TCRbeta repertoires that made up the dataset. The repertoires were released in a freely available public database intended as a resource for research on the immune response to SARS-CoV-2. Samples came from the ongoing ImmuneRACE study (first 160 participants) plus 1,254 subjects from 6 global collaborators. Nearly every sample came with metadata listing a de-identified subject ID, COVID-19 status, age in years and sex. Where HLA class I and class II types were available, the types were taken from metadata supplied by the sample provider, not from assay-based typing. Results the study describes overall, beyond this receptor: How much clinical and demographic metadata was included differed by source and by participant, and the metadata was provided uncurated.

The immunoSEQ Assay, a bias-controlled multiplex PCR, was used to amplify TCRbeta CDR3 regions from genomic DNA. On the authors' methods: Nucleated cell counts per sample were estimated from amplification of reference gene primers within the assay. To quantify the absolute abundance of each unique TCRbeta CDR3 rearrangement, sequence reads were collapsed and filtered. For each sample, productive Simpson clonality was calculated as the square root of Simpson's diversity index across productive rearrangements. In TCRdb, the immuneACCESS table is reduced to in-frame sequences with V and J assigned. These tables do not hold every clone; where another copy was compared, an unresolved V gene accounts for under half, and the others remain unexplained. The DNA was the basis for D and trimming; V, J and clone size are from that table. The sample table shows over 200,000 clones, and about 89% are seen once. Approximately 9.8% of the sample lies in the top ten.

A second Seattle source provided samples from volunteer blood donors who had recovered from COVID-19. The collaborating institutions used their own protocols to collect whole blood in K2EDTA tubes. For TCRbeta analysis, collaborators shipped samples as frozen whole blood, isolated PBMCs, or DNA extracted from either of those sample types. The sequence joins TRBV19 to TRBJ2-1; 12 bases in between match TRBD2. This TCR was recovered from a middle-aged man who had recovered from COVID-19. The sequenced sample consisted of peripheral blood. In nucleotide form, the sequence is TGTGCCACCTCTTCCGGGCTAGCGGGAGGGACAAGCTCCTACAATGAGCAGTTCTTC. This codes for CATSSGLAGGTSSYNEQFF.